The sequence of this TCR beta chain was determined in a study of CD8 T cells in Susac syndrome. An amount of RNA that ranged from roughly 0.5 to 1 ug was reverse transcribed with random hexamers. MiXCR, run by TCRdb on the immunoSEQ multiplex PCR reads, gives a single entry per CDR3 protein. Of about 300,000 distinct CDR3 sequences in the sample, approximately 85% are singletons; the top ten hold 0.21%. The CDR3 spans 17 residues. Germline values: CDR1 SQVTM, CDR2 ANQGSEA. V gave up 1 base and J gave up 3 bases; unmatched junction bases: 12. The authors carried out high-throughput sequencing of TCR beta. They applied it to CD8+ and CD4+ T cells obtained from blood. Through negative isolation, CD4+ and CD8+ T cells were obtained, while TEMRA cells were enriched using FACS.

The sequenced material came from CD8+ T cells from PBMCs. The sequence was obtained from a human donor with multiple sclerosis. The rearrangement uses TRBV29-1 and TRBJ2-3; 8 bases are shared with TRBD2. CDR3 sequence (DNA): TGCAGCGTTGAAGGAAACGCGGGAGGACCGAGGACAGATACGCAGTATTTT. Translation: CSVEGNAGGPRTDTQYF.